The 2 T cell receptor beta chains presented below share a single source sample, sequenced in a study of blood T cell repertoires in COVID-19. This table comes from immunoSEQ multiplex PCR, and its TCRdb copy is limited to in-frame clones, with some not included. The data hold around 150,000 clones, with roughly 86% observed a single time. Sequencing was done on a sample of peripheral blood. Source of these receptors: a man aged 18-30 years with acute or convalescent COVID-19.

DNA for the CDR3: TGTGCCAGCAGTTACTCGGCAGGGGAAGCCTATGGCTACACCTTC. Its protein product is CASSYSAGEAYGYTF. The chain has TRBV6-5 and TRBJ1-2; D might be TRBD1 (6 bases). With 0 bases removed from V and 4 bases from J, the gap between germline ends came to 12 bases. The length of the CDR3 is 15 residues. The germline V gene encodes CDR1 MNHEY and CDR2 SVGAGI.

V is TRBV2 and J is TRBJ1-6, with 10 nucleotides matching TRBD1. This CDR3 is 15 amino acids long. V trimming: 7 bases; J trimming: 11 bases; junction bases outside the gene matches: 11. The V gene's germline CDR1 is SNHLY and CDR2 FYNNEI. The CDR3 region has the DNA TGTGCCAGCACTCAATCGACAGGGGGCTTTACACCCCTCCACTTT. It is translated as CASTQSTGGFTPLHF.